This T cell receptor beta chain was identified in a study of human T cells and chemical hapten exposure. About the study: Patch testing was performed with 0.01% DPC on the upper back, with reading at 6 days.

Of note for this clonotype: Its antigen is not identified.

Germline V gene data show CDR1 as SGHTA and CDR2 as FQGNSA. CDR3 length equals 15 residues. V was pared by 0 bases and J by 5 bases, with 13 bases between. Indicated time point: patch test 3, about 24 weeks after DPC sensitization. Treatment indicated: therapeutic diphenylcyclopropenone sensitization with weekly scalp DPC. Those who donated were patients with alopecia, 18 to 70 years of age, and suitable for DPC. Via MiXCR, TCRdb re-called the RACE reads, giving one row per CDR3 protein. This sample has around 200,000 distinct CDR3 sequences, with approximately 24% found just once. Findings of the study overall: Alopecia in the donors means their immune response may deviate from healthy people's.

Material: whole blood, obtained in connection with sensitization to the hapten diphenylcyclopropenone (DPC). The chain is built from TRBV7-2 and TRBJ1-1; unclear D gene. The receptor was derived from a woman in her forties with alopecia areata. Some clones in this sample may be carry-over from other donors' samples. This CDR3 is CASSLAAGRVTEAFF. The DNA of the CDR3 is TGTGCCAGCAGCTTAGCTGCGGGGAGGGTTACTGAAGCTTTCTTT.